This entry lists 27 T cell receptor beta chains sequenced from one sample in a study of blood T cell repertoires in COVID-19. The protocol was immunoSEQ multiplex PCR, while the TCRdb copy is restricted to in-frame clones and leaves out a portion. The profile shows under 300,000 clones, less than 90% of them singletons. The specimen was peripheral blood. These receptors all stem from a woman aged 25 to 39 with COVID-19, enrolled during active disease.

The CDR3 DNA reads TGCGCCAGCAGCTTGACTGGGGGCATAGATCAGCCCCAGCATTTT. It translates to CASSLTGGIDQPQHF. The V and J genes are TRBV5-1 and TRBJ1-5, with D possibly being TRBD1 (6 bases). Trimming took 1 base from V and 5 from J, leaving 13 bases between them. CDR3 length: 15 amino acids. CDR1 and CDR2 from the germline V gene are SGHRS and YFSETQ.

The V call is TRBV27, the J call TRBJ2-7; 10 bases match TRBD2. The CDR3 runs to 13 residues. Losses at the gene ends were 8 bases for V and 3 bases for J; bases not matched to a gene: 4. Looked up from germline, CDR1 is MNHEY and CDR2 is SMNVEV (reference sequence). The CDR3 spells CASARTSGYEQYF. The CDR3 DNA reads TGTGCCAGCGCGAGGACTAGCGGCTACGAGCAGTACTTC.

This CDR3 is CASGQGSSYEQYF. The CDR3, as DNA: TGTGCCAGCGGCCAGGGTAGCTCCTACGAGCAGTACTTC. This chain links TRBV12-3 or TRBV12-4 with TRBJ2-7; D possibly corresponds to TRBD1 (5 bases). Trimming shortened V by 8 bases and J by 0 bases, and 11 bases separated the two germline ends. The CDR3 covers 13 residues.

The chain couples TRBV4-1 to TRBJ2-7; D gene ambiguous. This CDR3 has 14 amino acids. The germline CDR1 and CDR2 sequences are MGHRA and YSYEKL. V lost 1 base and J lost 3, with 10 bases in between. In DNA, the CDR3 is TGCGCCAGCAGCCAAGGGCCAAACCTCTACGAGCAGTACTTC. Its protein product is CASSQGPNLYEQYF.

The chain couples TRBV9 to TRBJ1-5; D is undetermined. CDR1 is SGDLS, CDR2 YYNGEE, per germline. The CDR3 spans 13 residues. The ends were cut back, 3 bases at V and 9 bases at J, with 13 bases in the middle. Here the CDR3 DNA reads TGTGCCAGCAGCGCAGGATACGGTCCGCCCCAGCATTTT. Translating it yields CASSAGYGPPQHF.

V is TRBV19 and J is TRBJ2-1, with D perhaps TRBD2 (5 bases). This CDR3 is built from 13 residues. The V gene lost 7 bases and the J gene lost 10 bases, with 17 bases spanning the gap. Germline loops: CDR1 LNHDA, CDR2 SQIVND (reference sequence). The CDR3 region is CASKSRATGEQFF. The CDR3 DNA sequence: TGTGCCAGTAAATCCCGGGCTACGGGGGAGCAGTTCTTC.

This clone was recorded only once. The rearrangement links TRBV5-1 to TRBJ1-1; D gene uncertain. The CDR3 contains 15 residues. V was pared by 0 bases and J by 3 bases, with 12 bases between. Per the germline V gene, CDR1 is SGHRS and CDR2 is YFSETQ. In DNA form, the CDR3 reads TGCGCCAGCAGCTTGGAAAACAGCGGATACACTGAAGCTTTCTTT. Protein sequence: CASSLENSGYTEAFF.

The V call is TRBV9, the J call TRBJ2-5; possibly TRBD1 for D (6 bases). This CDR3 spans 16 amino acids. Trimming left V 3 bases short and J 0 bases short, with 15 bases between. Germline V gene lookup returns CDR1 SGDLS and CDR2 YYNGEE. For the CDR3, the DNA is TGTGCCAGCAGCGACAACAGGGTATCGTACCAAGAGACCCAGTACTTC. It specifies CASSDNRVSYQETQYF.

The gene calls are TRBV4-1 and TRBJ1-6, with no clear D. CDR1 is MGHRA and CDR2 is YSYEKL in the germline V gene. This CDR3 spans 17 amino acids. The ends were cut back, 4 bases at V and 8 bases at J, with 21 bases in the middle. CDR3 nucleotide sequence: TGCGCCAGCAGCCCCCTTGACACAAGAAGAATAGATTCACCCCTCCACTTT. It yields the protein CASSPLDTRRIDSPLHF.

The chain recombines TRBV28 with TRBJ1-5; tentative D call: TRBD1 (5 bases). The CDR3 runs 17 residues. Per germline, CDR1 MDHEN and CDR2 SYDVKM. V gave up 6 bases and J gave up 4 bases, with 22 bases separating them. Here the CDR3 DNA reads TGTGCCAGCAGCCTCCATGGGGCTCTATTCAAAAATCAGCCCCAGCATTTT. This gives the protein CASSLHGALFKNQPQHF.

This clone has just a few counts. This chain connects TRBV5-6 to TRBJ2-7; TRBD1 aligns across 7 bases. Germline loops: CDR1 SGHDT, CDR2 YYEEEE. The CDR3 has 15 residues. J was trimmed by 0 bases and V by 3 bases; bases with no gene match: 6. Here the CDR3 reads CASSSMTGNSYEQYF. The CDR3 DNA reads TGTGCCAGCAGCTCAATGACAGGGAACTCCTACGAGCAGTACTTC.

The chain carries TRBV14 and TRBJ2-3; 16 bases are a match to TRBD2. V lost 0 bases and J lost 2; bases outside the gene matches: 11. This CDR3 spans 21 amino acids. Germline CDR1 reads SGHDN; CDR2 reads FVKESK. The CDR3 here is CASSQDSYGTSGGADTDTQYF. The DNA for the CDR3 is TGTGCCAGCAGCCAAGATAGCTACGGGACTAGCGGGGGGGCCGACACAGATACGCAGTATTTT.

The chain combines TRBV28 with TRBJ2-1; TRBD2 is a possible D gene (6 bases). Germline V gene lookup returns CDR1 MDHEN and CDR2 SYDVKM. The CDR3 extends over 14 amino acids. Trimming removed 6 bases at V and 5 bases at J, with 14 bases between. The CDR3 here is CASSSRDFNNEQFF. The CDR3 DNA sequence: TGTGCCAGCAGCTCCCGGGACTTTAACAATGAGCAGTTCTTC.

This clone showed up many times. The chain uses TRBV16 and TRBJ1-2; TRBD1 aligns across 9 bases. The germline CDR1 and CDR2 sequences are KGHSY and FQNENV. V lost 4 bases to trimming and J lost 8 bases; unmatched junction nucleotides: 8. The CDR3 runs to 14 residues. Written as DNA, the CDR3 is TGTGCCAGCAGCCCAATACAGGGGGCGCAGGGCTACACCTTC. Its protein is CASSPIQGAQGYTF.

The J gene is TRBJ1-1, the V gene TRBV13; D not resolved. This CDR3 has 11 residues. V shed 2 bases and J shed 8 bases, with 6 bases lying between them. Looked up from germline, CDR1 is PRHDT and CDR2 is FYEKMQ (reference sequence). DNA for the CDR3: TGTGCCAGCAGCTTAAACTGGGAAGCTTTCTTT. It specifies CASSLNWEAFF.

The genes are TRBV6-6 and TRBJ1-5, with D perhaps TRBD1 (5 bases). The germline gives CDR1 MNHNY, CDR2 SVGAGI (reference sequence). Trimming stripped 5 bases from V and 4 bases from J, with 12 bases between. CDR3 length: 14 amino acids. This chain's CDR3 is CASSGGTENQPQHF. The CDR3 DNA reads TGTGCCAGCAGTGGAGGGACGGAGAATCAGCCCCAGCATTTT.

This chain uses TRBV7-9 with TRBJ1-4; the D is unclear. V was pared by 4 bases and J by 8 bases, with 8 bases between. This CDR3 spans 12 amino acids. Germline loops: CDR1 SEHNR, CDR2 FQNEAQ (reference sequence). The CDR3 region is CASSSTQEKLFF. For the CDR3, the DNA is TGTGCCAGCAGCTCTACACAGGAAAAACTGTTTTTT.

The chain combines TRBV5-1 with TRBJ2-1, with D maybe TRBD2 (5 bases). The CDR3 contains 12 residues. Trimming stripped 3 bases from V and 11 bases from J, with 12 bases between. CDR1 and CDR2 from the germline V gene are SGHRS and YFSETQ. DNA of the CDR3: TGCGCCAGCAGCTACGATCGGACTCAGCAGTTCTTC. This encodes CASSYDRTQQFF.

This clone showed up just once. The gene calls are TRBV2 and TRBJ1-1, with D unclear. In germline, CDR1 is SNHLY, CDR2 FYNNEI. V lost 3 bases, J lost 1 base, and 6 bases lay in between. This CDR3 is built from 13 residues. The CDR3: CASSEAENTEAFF. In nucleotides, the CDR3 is TGTGCCAGCAGTGAGGCCGAGAACACTGAAGCTTTCTTT.

The CDR3 sequence: CASSQDRDFYEQYF. CDR3 nucleotides: TGCGCCAGCAGCCAAGATAGGGACTTCTACGAGCAGTACTTC. The chain recombines TRBV4-1 with TRBJ2-7; D perhaps matches TRBD2 (6 bases). V lost 0 bases, J lost 3 bases, and 9 bases lay in between. The CDR3 covers 14 residues. In germline, CDR1 is MGHRA, CDR2 YSYEKL.

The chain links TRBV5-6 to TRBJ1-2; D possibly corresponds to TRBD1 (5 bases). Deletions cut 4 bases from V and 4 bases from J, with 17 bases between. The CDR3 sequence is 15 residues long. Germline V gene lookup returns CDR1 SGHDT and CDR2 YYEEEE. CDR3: CASSPTTGAGYGYTF. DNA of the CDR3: TGTGCCAGCAGCCCGACAACAGGAGCGGGCTATGGCTACACCTTC.

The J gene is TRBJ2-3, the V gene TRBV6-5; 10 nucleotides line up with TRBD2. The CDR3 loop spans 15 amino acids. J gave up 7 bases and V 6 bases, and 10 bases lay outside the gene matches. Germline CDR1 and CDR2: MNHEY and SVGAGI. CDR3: CASRTNSGGSYTQYF. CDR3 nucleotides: TGTGCCAGCAGGACTAATAGCGGGGGGAGTTATACGCAGTATTTT.

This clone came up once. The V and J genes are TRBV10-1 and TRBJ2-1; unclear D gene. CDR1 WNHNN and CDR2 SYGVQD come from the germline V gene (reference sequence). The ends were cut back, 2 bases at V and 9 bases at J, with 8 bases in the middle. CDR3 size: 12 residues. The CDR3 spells CASSETPGEQFF. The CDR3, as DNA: TGCGCCAGCAGTGAGACCCCCGGTGAGCAGTTCTTC.

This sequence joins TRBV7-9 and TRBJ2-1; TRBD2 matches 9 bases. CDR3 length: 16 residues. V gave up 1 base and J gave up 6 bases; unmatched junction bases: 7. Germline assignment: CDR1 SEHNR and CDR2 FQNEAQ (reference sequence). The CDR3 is CASSLVGGGASNEQFF. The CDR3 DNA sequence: TGTGCCAGCAGCTTAGTCGGCGGGGGGGCCAGCAATGAGCAGTTCTTC.

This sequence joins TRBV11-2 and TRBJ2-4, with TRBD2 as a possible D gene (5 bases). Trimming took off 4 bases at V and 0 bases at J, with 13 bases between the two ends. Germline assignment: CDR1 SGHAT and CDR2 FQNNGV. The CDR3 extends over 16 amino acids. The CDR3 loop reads CASSSYVGVAKNIQYF. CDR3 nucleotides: TGTGCCAGCAGCTCTTACGTCGGGGTAGCCAAAAACATTCAGTACTTC.

CDR3 region: CASSLVTSGDYTQYF. The CDR3 DNA reads as TGTGCCAGCAGCTTGGTGACTAGCGGGGACTATACGCAGTATTTT. J is TRBJ2-3 and V is TRBV5-4; 11 bases are shared with TRBD2. The CDR3 extends over 15 amino acids. V gave up 0 bases and J gave up 7 bases; unmatched junction bases: 4. Germline CDR1 SGHNT, CDR2 YYREEE (reference sequence).

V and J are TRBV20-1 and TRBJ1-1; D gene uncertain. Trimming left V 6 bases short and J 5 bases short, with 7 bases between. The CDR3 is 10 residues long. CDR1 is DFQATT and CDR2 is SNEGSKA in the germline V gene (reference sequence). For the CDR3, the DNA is TGCAGTGCAATCCAAACTGAAGCTTTCTTT. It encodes CSAIQTEAFF.